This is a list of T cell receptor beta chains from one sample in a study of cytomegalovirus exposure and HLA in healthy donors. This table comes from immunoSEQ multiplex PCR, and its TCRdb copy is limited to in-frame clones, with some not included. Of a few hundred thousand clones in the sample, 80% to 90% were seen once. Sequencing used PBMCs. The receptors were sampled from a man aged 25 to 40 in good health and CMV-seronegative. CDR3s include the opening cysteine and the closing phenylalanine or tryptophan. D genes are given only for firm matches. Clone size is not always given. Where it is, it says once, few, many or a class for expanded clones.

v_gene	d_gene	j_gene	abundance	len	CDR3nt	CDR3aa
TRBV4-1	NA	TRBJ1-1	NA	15	TGCGCCAGCAGCCACACGACAGGAGGAATCACTGAAGCTTTCTTT	CASSHTTGGITEAFF
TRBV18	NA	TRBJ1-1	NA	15	TGTGCCAGCTCATCGACGGAGTCCATAAACACTGAAGCTTTCTTT	CASSSTESINTEAFF
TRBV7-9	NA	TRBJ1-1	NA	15	TGTTCCAGCAACAAGCGGGGGGCGCGTGGCACTGAAGCTTTCTTT	CSSNKRGARGTEAFF
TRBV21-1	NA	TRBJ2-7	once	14	TGTGCCAGCACCACTCGTGACAGCTCCTACGAGCAGTACTTC	CASTTRDSSYEQYF
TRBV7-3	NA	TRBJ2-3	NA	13	TGTGCCAGCAGCTTTTGGGGAGGAGATACGCAGTATTTT	CASSFWGGDTQYF
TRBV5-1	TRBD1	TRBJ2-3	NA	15	TGCGCCAGCAGCTTGAACAGGGGGCGCGCAGATACGCAGTATTTT	CASSLNRGRADTQYF
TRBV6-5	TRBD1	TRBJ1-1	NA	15	TGTGCCAGCAGTTACTCCGGACAGGGGCGGAGTGAAGCTTTCTTT	CASSYSGQGRSEAFF
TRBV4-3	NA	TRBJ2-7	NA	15	TGCGCCAGCAGCCAAGAAGGAGGGTTCCCAGGCGAGCAGTACTTC	CASSQEGGFPGEQYF
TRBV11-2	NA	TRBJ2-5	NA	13	TGTGCCAGCAGCTTACAGGTGTTGGAGACCCAGTACTTC	CASSLQVLETQYF
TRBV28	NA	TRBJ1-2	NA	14	TGTGCCAGCAGTTTAGGAACGGGACTCTATGGCTACACCTTC	CASSLGTGLYGYTF
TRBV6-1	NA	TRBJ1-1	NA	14	TGTGCCAGCAGTGGCCAGGGCGTACTCACTGAAGCTTTCTTT	CASSGQGVLTEAFF